This T cell receptor (beta chain) stems from a study of T-cell reconstitution after alpha-beta-depleted transplantation in children. Findings and caveats of the study: Several hundred graft clones that had expanded were reportedly the source of alpha-beta T cells about two months after transplant. The origin of high day-60 TCRbeta diversity in some patients lay in surviving recipient T cells and thymic progenitors. Fresh T-cell production supplied most of the T-cell counts and diversity seen one year after transplant.

Unique molecular identifiers were incorporated during preparation of the TCRbeta library. TCRdb itself ran the PCR reads through MiXCR, one entry per CDR3 protein. The table lists about a million distinct CDR3 sequences, 25% to 30% of them singletons, with roughly 31% in the top ten. In its sample, this clonotype was seen a few times. Its antigen is unknown. The CDR3 is 14 residues long. The germline CDR1 and CDR2 sequences are SNHLY and FYNNEI. The V end lost 3 bases, the J end lost 8 bases, and 13 bases lay between the germline ends. The TCR comes from a boy in the first two years of life who had a stem cell transplant for SCID, so the T cells may come from the graft donor. The V gene is TRBV2, the J gene TRBJ1-4, with D unclear. Sequenced material: PBMCs, mostly from graft donor cells, taken 360 days after TCRalphabeta/CD19-depleted stem cell transplant. DNA for the CDR3: TGTGCCAGCAGTGACGCGACCCCGAGGGAAAAACTGTTTTTT. Its protein is CASSDATPREKLFF.